The T cell receptor beta chain described here comes from a study of T cells in Graves' hyperthyroidism and ophthalmopathy. Study conclusions and caveats: Most clonotypes expanded in thyroid above 0.001 were likewise present in blood.

This clonotype was seen repeatedly, ten times or more. Its antigen is as yet unknown. Amplified regions were TCR beta CDR3 sequences from RNA transcripts. The primer set for the first-round RT-PCR of the TCR CDR3 was HTBI. TCRdb re-analysed the multiplex PCR reads in MiXCR, keeping a single row per CDR3 protein. The repertoire holds 470,000 or so distinct CDR3 sequences, with 20% as singletons. Those with hyperthyroidism were 18 to 65 years old, newly diagnosed, and ill for under 2 months. Every diagnosis used clinical symptoms, serum thyroxine and TRAb, thyroid ultrasound and orbital computed tomography. The CDR3 spans 15 residues. CDR1 and CDR2 (germline): SGDLS, YYNGEE. Trimming cost V 3 bases and J 7 bases, with 19 bases left between them.

The source is a man in his late teens or twenties with Graves' hyperthyroidism. The rearrangement joins TRBV9 to TRBJ1-2, with D tentatively TRBD1 (6 bases). Sequencing was carried out using blood. The CDR3 spells CASSAGRQALLGYTF. The CDR3 DNA reads TGTGCCAGCAGCGCCGGGAGACAGGCCCTCCTTGGCTACACCTTC.